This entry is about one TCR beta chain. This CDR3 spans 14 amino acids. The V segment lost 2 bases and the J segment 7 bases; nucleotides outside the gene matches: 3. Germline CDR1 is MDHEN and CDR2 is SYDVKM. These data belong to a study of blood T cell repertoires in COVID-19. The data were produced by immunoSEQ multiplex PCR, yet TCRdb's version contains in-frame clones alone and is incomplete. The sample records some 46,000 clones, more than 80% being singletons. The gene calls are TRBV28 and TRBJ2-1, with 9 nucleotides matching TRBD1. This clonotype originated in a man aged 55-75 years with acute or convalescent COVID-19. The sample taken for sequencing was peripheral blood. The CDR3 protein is CASSLGQGRNEQFF. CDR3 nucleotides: TGTGCCAGCAGTTTAGGACAGGGGCGGAATGAGCAGTTCTTC.